Listed here are 29 T cell receptor beta chains from one sample, sequenced in a study of CD8 T cells in Susac syndrome. RNA, at about 0.45 to 1 ug, was reverse transcribed with random hexamers. In TCRdb, the immunoSEQ multiplex PCR reads were re-called with MiXCR into one record per CDR3 protein. The sample has a few hundred thousand distinct CDR3 sequences; around 92% are singletons. The sequencing input was CD4+ T cells from PBMCs. All receptors come from a human donor with multiple sclerosis.

CDR3 nucleotides: TGTGCCAGCAGTTCGGGCCTCCGAGCGAAAGGAAACACCATATATTTT. The encoded protein is CASSSGLRAKGNTIYF. The chain has TRBV7-8 and TRBJ1-3; D remains ambiguous. V lost 6 bases and J lost 4, with 19 bases in between. The CDR3 totals 16 residues. CDR1 and CDR2 from the germline V gene are SGHVS and FQNEAQ.

This clonotype has more than one count but fewer than ten. The J gene is TRBJ1-5, the V gene TRBV30; perhaps TRBD1 as D (5 bases). V shed 2 bases and J shed 0 bases, with 14 bases lying between them. This CDR3 is 16 amino acids long. From germline, CDR1 is GTSNPN and CDR2 SVGIG (reference sequence). CDR3 amino acids: CAWSFSRTPSNQPQHF. The CDR3 nucleotides are TGTGCCTGGAGTTTCTCTCGGACACCTAGCAATCAGCCCCAGCATTTT.

This chain joins TRBV20-1 and TRBJ2-7, with D hard to call. This CDR3 spans 14 amino acids. Germline values: CDR1 DFQATT, CDR2 SNEGSKA (reference sequence). The ends were cut back, 2 bases at V and 6 bases at J, with 17 bases in the middle. CDR3 sequence (DNA): TGCAGTGCTAGATACGGGTGGAGTGGCGTCGAGCAGTACTTC. Its protein product is CSARYGWSGVEQYF.

The chain recombines TRBV7-9 with TRBJ1-5; D is unclear. Germline V gene sequence: CDR1 SEHNR, CDR2 FQNEAQ (reference sequence). V was pared by 1 base and J by 6 bases, with 13 bases between. The CDR3 is 15 amino acids. CDR3 DNA: TGTGCCAGCAGCTTAGGTCGGGGAATGAGTCAGCCCCAGCATTTT. Translating it yields CASSLGRGMSQPQHF.

This clonotype was picked up one time. The chain couples TRBV4-1 to TRBJ2-7; unclear D gene. The CDR3 is 13 residues long. Germline lookup yields CDR1 MGHRA and CDR2 YSYEKL. Trimming pared 0 bases from V and 6 bases from J, leaving 9 bases between. The CDR3 nucleotides are TGCGCCAGCAGCCAAGAGACTTATCTCGAGCAGTACTTC. It is translated as CASSQETYLEQYF.

The chain combines TRBV4-2 with TRBJ2-5; D not certain. The CDR3 is 16 residues long. V dropped 1 base and J dropped 5 bases, with 17 bases sitting between them. Germline V gives CDR1 LGHNA, CDR2 YNFKEQ. CDR3 DNA: TGTGCCAGCAGCCAAGCGGTATGGGGTGAAGACGAGACCCAGTACTTC. Translation: CASSQAVWGEDETQYF.

The J gene is TRBJ1-1, the V gene TRBV12-3 or TRBV12-4; D is unresolved. V lost 7 bases to trimming and J lost 0 bases, with 15 bases between them. The CDR3 has 15 amino acids. CDR3 in DNA: TGTGCCAGCAATACCCTCTTTGGTATGAACACTGAAGCTTTCTTT. Protein product: CASNTLFGMNTEAFF.

The chain has TRBV2 and TRBJ2-2; D could derive from TRBD1 or TRBD2 (5 bases each). V was pared by 4 bases and J by 7 bases, with 13 bases between. The CDR3 totals 14 residues. Looked up from germline, CDR1 is SNHLY and CDR2 is FYNNEI. Here the CDR3 reads CASSARWGNGELFF. The CDR3 DNA follows: TGTGCCAGCAGTGCACGGTGGGGGAACGGGGAGCTGTTTTTT.

V is TRBV5-1 and J is TRBJ2-1, with 8 bases that match TRBD2. There are 15 residues in the CDR3. V shed 2 bases and J 3 bases; nucleotides not matched to a gene: 4. Germline V CDR1 and CDR2: SGHRS, YFSETQ. The DNA for the CDR3 is TGCGCCAGCAGCTTTTCTAGCGGGCACTACAATGAGCAGTTCTTC. Translation gives CASSFSSGHYNEQFF. Complete variable domain (other parts from reference TRBV5-1 and TRBJ2-1): KAGVTQTPRYLIKTRGQQVTLSCSPISGHRSVSWYQQTPGQGLQFLFEYFSETQRNKGNFPGRFSGRQFSNSRSEMNVSTLELGDSALYLCASSFSSGHYNEQFFGPGTRLTVL.

The chain combines TRBV7-2 with TRBJ1-2; D is unclear. CDR1 and CDR2 from the germline V gene are SGHTA and FQGNSA. Trimming took off 3 bases at V and 4 bases at J, with 15 bases between the two ends. This CDR3 contains 15 residues. The CDR3 is CASSFSPQKGYGYTF. The CDR3 region has the DNA TGTGCCAGCAGCTTCAGTCCGCAGAAGGGCTATGGCTACACCTTC.

The chain carries TRBV28 and TRBJ2-2; D unresolved. The CDR3 is 13 amino acids. Deletions cut 7 bases from V and 0 bases from J, with 6 bases between. Germline V CDR1 and CDR2: MDHEN, SYDVKM. The CDR3 spells CASIRTNTGELFF. CDR3 nucleotides: TGTGCCAGCATCCGGACGAACACCGGGGAGCTGTTTTTT.

The rearrangement joins TRBV2 to TRBJ2-3; D gene uncertain. V lost 5 bases and J 1 base, leaving 10 bases between the germline ends. This CDR3 spans 14 amino acids. Looked up from germline, CDR1 is SNHLY and CDR2 is FYNNEI. The DNA for the CDR3 is TGTGCCAGCAGTCTGGGCATGGGCACAGATACGCAGTATTTT. Translated: CASSLGMGTDTQYF.

The V and J genes are TRBV7-2 and TRBJ2-3, with 11 positions matching TRBD1. J was trimmed by 2 bases and V by 4 bases; bases with no gene match: 2. The CDR3 extends over 15 amino acids. In germline, CDR1 is SGHTA, CDR2 FQGNSA. CDR3 amino acids: CASSSGQGVTDTQYF. The CDR3 DNA is TGTGCCAGCAGCTCGGGACAGGGGGTCACAGATACGCAGTATTTT.

The genes are TRBV24-1 and TRBJ2-1, with D perhaps matching TRBD2 (7 bases). Trimming pared 8 bases from V and 16 bases from J, leaving 17 bases between. This CDR3 has 11 residues. Germline CDR1 KGHDR, CDR2 SFDVKD. CDR3 in DNA: TGTGCCACCACGGCGGGGGCCTCGGTCTTCTTC. Amino acids: CATTAGASVFF.

This chain connects TRBV9 to TRBJ1-3, with D perhaps TRBD1 (5 bases). The CDR3 length is 17 residues. Trimming shortened V by 3 bases and J by 0 bases, and 16 bases separated the two germline ends. Germline V lookup: CDR1 SGDLS, CDR2 YYNGEE. CDR3 in amino acids: CASSDFARADSGNTIYF. CDR3 DNA: TGTGCCAGCAGCGATTTTGCCAGGGCAGACTCTGGAAACACCATATATTTT.

The V and J genes are TRBV20-1 and TRBJ2-5, with a weak D call TRBD2 (6 bases). The ends were cut back, 6 bases at V and 4 bases at J, with 15 bases in the middle. Germline CDR1 and CDR2: DFQATT and SNEGSKA (reference sequence). The CDR3 is 13 amino acids. The CDR3 spells CSAGRLGGETQYF. The CDR3 region has the DNA TGCAGTGCCGGGCGGCTGGGAGGAGAGACCCAGTACTTC.

The CDR3, as DNA: TGTGCCAGCTCACCCGGACCCCAGCTTAATGAAAAACTGTTTTTT. Translated: CASSPGPQLNEKLFF. The V and J genes are TRBV18 and TRBJ1-4, with D uncertain. Germline CDR1 KGHSH, CDR2 LQKENI. Between the trimmed V and J ends, which lost 3 bases and 4 bases, there was a span of 12 bases. This CDR3 comprises 15 residues.

The chain links TRBV5-6 to TRBJ2-3; 11 bases map to TRBD2. V trimming: 4 bases; J trimming: 3 bases; junction bases outside the gene matches: 7. CDR3 size: 16 residues. The germline gives CDR1 SGHDT, CDR2 YYEEEE. Here the CDR3 reads CASSRSGRARTDTQYF. The CDR3 DNA follows: TGTGCCAGCAGCCGTAGCGGGAGGGCCCGAACAGATACGCAGTATTTT.

The DNA for the CDR3 is TGCAGCTCCCGACCTAGCGGGTATTACAATGAGCAGTTCTTC. It encodes CSSRPSGYYNEQFF. This chain links TRBV29-1 with TRBJ2-1, with TRBD2 matching 8 bases. CDR3 length equals 14 residues. Germline-derived CDR1 and CDR2 are SQVTM and ANQGSEA. V lost 8 bases to trimming and J lost 4 bases; unmatched junction nucleotides: 10.

The CDR3 DNA reads TGCAGTGCTAAGGGCAGGGAGTGGGGAGATACGCAGTATTTT. Translated: CSAKGREWGDTQYF. V gene TRBV20-1 combines with J gene TRBJ2-3; TRBD1 or TRBD2 may be the D gene (5 bases each). Per germline, CDR1 DFQATT and CDR2 SNEGSKA (reference sequence). V lost 4 bases, J lost 5 bases, and 16 bases lay in between. This CDR3 is built from 14 residues.

V gene TRBV14 combines with J gene TRBJ1-1; D perhaps matches TRBD1 (6 bases). V was shortened by 8 bases and J by 5 bases, with 21 bases between the two germline ends. The V gene's germline CDR1 is SGHDN and CDR2 FVKESK. This CDR3 is built from 15 residues. CDR3 bases: TGTGCCAGCGGAAGGGGGGAAATTGGCAGAACTGAAGCTTTCTTT. Protein sequence: CASGRGEIGRTEAFF.

This chain connects TRBV18 to TRBJ2-7; 10 bases align to TRBD1. The CDR3 spans 15 residues. With 2 bases clipped from V and 6 bases from J, the junction kept 7 bases outside the gene matches. Germline CDR1 KGHSH, CDR2 LQKENI. The CDR3 DNA reads as TGTGCCAGCTCACCAGATGGGACAGGGGTGCGCGAGCAGTACTTC. Residues: CASSPDGTGVREQYF.

J is TRBJ2-1 and V is TRBV7-9, with 10 bases lining up with TRBD2. This CDR3 region has 17 residues. V gave up 0 bases and J gave up 3 bases; unmatched junction bases: 5. From germline, CDR1 is SEHNR and CDR2 FQNEAQ (reference sequence). In DNA form, the CDR3 reads TGTGCCAGCAGCTTAGCCCTAGCGGGAGTATACTACAATGAGCAGTTCTTC. This codes for CASSLALAGVYYNEQFF.

The chain links TRBV5-6 to TRBJ2-2; D not resolved. Trimming removed 0 bases from V and 5 bases from J, with 8 bases in between. The CDR3 contains 14 residues. The germline CDR1 and CDR2 sequences are SGHDT and YYEEEE. CDR3 sequence: CASSLVSPTGELFF. In DNA, the CDR3 is TGTGCCAGCAGCTTGGTCTCCCCTACCGGGGAGCTGTTTTTT.

The chain carries TRBV6-1 and TRBJ2-1, with D perhaps TRBD2 (5 bases). CDR3 length: 17 residues. V was clipped by 5 bases and J by 8 bases, with 25 bases between them. The germline V gene has CDR1 MNHNS and CDR2 SASEGT. In DNA form, the CDR3 reads TGTGCCAGCAGTCCACTACGCCGGACTGCAAGAGGCGATGAGCAGTTCTTC. Protein: CASSPLRRTARGDEQFF.

This clonotype showed up just a few times. This sequence joins TRBV9 and TRBJ2-7; 9 bases line up with TRBD1. V shed 0 bases and J 6 bases; nucleotides not matched to a gene: 4. Germline assignment: CDR1 SGDLS and CDR2 YYNGEE. The CDR3 is 14 amino acids. In nucleotides, the CDR3 is TGTGCCAGCAGCGTAGGGACAGGGGATACCGAGCAGTACTTC. Translation: CASSVGTGDTEQYF.

The chain combines TRBV7-2 with TRBJ2-1, with TRBD1 matching 7 bases. Germline V CDR1 and CDR2: SGHTA, FQGNSA. The CDR3 has 14 amino acids. V shed 5 bases, J shed 5 bases, and the junction held 6 bases outside the gene matches. This CDR3 is CASSPETGNNEQFF. The CDR3 DNA sequence: TGTGCCAGCAGCCCGGAGACAGGGAACAATGAGCAGTTCTTC.

CDR3 loop: CASSYTAGGSQPQHF. CDR3 nucleotides: TGTGCCAGCAGTTATACCGCGGGGGGCAGTCAGCCCCAGCATTTT. This chain connects TRBV6-2 or TRBV6-3 to TRBJ1-5; the D gene is possibly TRBD1 (6 bases). This CDR3 is built from 15 residues. The V and J ends lost 3 bases and 6 bases respectively, with 15 bases between them. Germline values: CDR1 MNHEY, CDR2 SVGEGT.

This chain joins TRBV29-1 and TRBJ2-7, with 9 bases fitting TRBD1. The CDR3 runs 12 residues. Trimming at V came to 8 bases and at J to 5 bases, leaving 7 bases not matched to a gene. Looked up from germline, CDR1 is SQVTM and CDR2 is ANQGSEA. CDR3 protein: CSIRTGADEQYF. Written as DNA, the CDR3 is TGCAGCATCAGGACAGGGGCGGACGAGCAGTACTTC.